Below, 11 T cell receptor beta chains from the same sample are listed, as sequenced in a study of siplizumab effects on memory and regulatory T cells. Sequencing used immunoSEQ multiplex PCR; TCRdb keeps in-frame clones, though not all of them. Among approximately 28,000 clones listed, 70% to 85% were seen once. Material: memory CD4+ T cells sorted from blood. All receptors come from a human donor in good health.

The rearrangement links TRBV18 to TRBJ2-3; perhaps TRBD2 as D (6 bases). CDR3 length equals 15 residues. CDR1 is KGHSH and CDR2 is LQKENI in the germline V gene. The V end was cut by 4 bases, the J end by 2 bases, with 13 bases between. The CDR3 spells CASSQGLAPTDTQYF. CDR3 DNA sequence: TGTGCCAGCTCACAGGGACTGGCCCCCACAGATACGCAGTATTTT.

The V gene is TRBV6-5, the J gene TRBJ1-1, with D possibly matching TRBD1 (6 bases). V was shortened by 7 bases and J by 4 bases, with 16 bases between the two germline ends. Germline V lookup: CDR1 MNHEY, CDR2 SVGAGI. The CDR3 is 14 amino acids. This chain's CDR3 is CASTSPGARTEAFF. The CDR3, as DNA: TGTGCCAGCACCTCTCCGGGGGCGCGCACTGAAGCTTTCTTT.

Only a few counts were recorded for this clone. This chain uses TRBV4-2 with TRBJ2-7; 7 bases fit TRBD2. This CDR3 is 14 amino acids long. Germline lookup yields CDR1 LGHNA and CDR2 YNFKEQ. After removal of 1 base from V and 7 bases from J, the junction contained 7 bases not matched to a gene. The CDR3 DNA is TGTGCCAGCAGCCAAGGGAGCCCCGGGAGGGAGCAGTACTTC. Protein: CASSQGSPGREQYF.

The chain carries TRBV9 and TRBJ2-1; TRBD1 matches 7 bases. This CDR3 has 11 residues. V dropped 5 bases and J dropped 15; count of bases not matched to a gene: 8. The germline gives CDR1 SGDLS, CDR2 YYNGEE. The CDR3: CASSSGQTRFF. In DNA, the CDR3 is TGTGCCAGCAGTTCGGGACAGACTCGGTTCTTC.

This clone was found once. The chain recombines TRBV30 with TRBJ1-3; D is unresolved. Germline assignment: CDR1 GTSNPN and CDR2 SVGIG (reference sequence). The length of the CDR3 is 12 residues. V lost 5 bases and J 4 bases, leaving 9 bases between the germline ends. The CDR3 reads CAWSPMGNTIYF. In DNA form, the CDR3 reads TGTGCCTGGTCCCCCATGGGAAACACCATATATTTT.

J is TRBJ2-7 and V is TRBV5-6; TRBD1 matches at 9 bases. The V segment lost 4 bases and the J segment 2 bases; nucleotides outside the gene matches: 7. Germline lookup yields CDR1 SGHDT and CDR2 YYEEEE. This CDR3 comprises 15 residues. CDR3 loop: CASSTWGDRAYEQYF. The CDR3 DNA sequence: TGTGCCAGCAGCACATGGGGGGACAGGGCCTACGAGCAGTACTTC. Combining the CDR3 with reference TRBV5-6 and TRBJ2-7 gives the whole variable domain DAGVTQSPTHLIKTRGQQVTLRCSPKSGHDTVSWYQQALGQGPQFIFQYYEEEERQRGNFPDRFSGHQFPNYSSELNVNALLLGDSALYLCASSTWGDRAYEQYFGPGTRLTVT.

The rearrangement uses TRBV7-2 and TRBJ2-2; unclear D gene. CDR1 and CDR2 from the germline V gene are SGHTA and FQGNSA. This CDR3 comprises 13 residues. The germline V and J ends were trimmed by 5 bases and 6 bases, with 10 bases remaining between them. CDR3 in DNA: TGTGCCAGCAGCCCCAGACCTTCCGGGGAGCTGTTTTTT. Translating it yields CASSPRPSGELFF.

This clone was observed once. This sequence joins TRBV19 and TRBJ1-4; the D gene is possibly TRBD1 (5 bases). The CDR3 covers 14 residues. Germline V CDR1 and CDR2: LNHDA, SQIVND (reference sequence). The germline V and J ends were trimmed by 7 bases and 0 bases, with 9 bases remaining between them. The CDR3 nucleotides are TGTGCCAGTAAATGGACACCAACTAATGAAAAACTGTTTTTT. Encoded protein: CASKWTPTNEKLFF.

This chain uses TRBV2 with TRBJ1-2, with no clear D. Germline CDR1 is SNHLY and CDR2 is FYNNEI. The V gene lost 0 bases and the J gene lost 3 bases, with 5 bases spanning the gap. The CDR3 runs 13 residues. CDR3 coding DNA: TGTGCCAGCAGTGAAGCGGAGGACTATGGCTACACCTTC. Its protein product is CASSEAEDYGYTF. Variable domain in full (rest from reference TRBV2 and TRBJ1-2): EPEVTQTPSHQVTQMGQEVILRCVPISNHLYFYWYRQILGQKVEFLVSFYNNEISEKSEIFDDQFSVERPDGSNFTLKIRSTKLEDSAMYFCASSEAEDYGYTFGSGTRLTVV.

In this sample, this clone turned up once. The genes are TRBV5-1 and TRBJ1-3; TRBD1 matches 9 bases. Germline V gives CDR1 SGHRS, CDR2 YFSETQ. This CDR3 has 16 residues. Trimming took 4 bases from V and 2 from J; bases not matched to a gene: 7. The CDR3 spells CASSLAGTGTGNTIYF. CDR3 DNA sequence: TGCGCCAGCAGCCTAGCCGGGACAGGGACTGGAAACACCATATATTTT.

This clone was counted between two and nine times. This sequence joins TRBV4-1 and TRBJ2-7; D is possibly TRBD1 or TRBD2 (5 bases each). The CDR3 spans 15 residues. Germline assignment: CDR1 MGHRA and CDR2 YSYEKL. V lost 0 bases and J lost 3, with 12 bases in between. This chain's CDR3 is CASSQDGAGIYEQYF. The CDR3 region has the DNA TGCGCCAGCAGCCAAGACGGGGCAGGGATCTACGAGCAGTACTTC.